This TCR beta chain was identified in a study of T cell responses to AZD1222 COVID-19 vaccine. About this clone itself: Its target is not known.

Trimming pared 8 bases from V and 3 bases from J, leaving 5 bases between. The CDR3 sequence is 11 residues long. Per the germline V gene, CDR1 is MGHDK and CDR2 is SYGVNS. Whole-study results and caveats: Regions left unmutated in variants are reportedly the target of nearly half of spike-specific TCRs. Compared with day 0, the breadth and depth of the Spike-specific TCR repertoire rose significantly after two doses of AZD1222.

Assay: immunoSEQ multiplex PCR; the TCRdb copy retains only in-frame clones and omits some. The profile shows roughly 100,000 clones, roughly nine tenths of them singletons. This chain links TRBV25-1 with TRBJ1-5; D remains ambiguous. This TCR was sampled from an adult in good health. The input for sequencing was peripheral blood, taken on day 0 of AZD1222 vaccination. This CDR3 reads CASGYNQPQHF. Written as DNA, the CDR3 is TGTGCCAGCGGGTACAATCAGCCCCAGCATTTT.